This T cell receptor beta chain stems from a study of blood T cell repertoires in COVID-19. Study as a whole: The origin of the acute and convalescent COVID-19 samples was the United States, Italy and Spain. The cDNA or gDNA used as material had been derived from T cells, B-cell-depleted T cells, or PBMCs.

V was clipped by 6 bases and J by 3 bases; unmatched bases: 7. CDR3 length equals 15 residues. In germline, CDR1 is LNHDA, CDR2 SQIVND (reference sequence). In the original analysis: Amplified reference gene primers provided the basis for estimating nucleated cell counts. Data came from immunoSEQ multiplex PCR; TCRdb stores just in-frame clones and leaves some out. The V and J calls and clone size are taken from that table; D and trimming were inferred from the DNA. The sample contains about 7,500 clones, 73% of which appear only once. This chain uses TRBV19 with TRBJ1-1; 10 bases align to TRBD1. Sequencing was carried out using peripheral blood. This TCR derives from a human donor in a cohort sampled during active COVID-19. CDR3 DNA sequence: TGTGCCAGTAGGATCGGGACAGGGGCGTACACTGAAGCTTTCTTT. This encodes CASRIGTGAYTEAFF.